The 9 T cell receptor beta chains below all came from one sample that was sequenced in a study of molecular identifiers for immune sequencing clone quantification. TCRdb re-called the PCR reads through MiXCR, storing one row per CDR3 protein. Of some 320,000 distinct CDR3 sequences in the sample, roughly a quarter are singletons; the top ten hold about 0.73%. Sequenced material: naive CD8+ T cells from blood, with Jurkat cell RNA spiked in. The subset was: FACS-sorted CD8+CD4-CCR7+CD45RA+ naive T cells. The receptors originated from a human donor in good health. Some libraries in this study had Jurkat cell RNA spiked in.

The V gene is TRBV6-6, the J gene TRBJ2-3; no reliable D call. The ends were cut back, 2 bases at V and 3 bases at J, with 9 bases in the middle. Per the germline V gene, CDR1 is MNHNY and CDR2 is SVGAGI (reference sequence). The CDR3 has 14 amino acids. CDR3 coding DNA: TGTGCCAGCAGTTACGGTTGTTTGACAGATACGCAGTATTTT. Translating gives CASSYGCLTDTQYF.

This clonotype was counted only a few times. A single base separates this from a much larger clone, so it may be a read error. The conserved final phenylalanine or tryptophan is absent from the CDR3, which likely points to a read error. This sequence joins TRBV7-2 and TRBJ1-1, with D hard to call. The germline gives CDR1 SGHTA, CDR2 FQGNSA. Trimming stripped 5 bases from V and 3 bases from J, with 4 bases between. This CDR3 region has 11 residues. The CDR3: CASSEHTEAFS. The DNA for the CDR3 is TGTGCCAGCAGCGAACACACTGAAGCTTTCTCT.

As concerns this clonotype: The junction does not match germline at one end; this may be a read error. V usage is TRBV7-2 and J usage is TRBJ2-3, with 12 bases fitting TRBD2. The CDR3 is 19 residues long. Germline CDR1 reads SGHTA; CDR2 reads FQGNSA. CDR3 amino acids: CASSLGPLAGGPGTATQYF. The CDR3 nucleotides read TGTGCCAGCAGCTTGGGACCGCTAGCGGGAGGGCCTGGCACAGCTACGCAGTATTTT.

This chain links TRBV6-2 or TRBV6-3 with TRBJ2-3; the match to TRBD2 covers 8 bases. The trim removed 0 bases at V and 2 bases at J, leaving 10 bases unmatched. Germline assignment: CDR1 MNHEY and CDR2 SVGEGT. The CDR3 extends over 18 amino acids. CDR3 nucleotide sequence: TGTGCCAGCAGTTACTCCGCTGAGCGGGGGTACTACACAGATACGCAGTATTTT. Protein product: CASSYSAERGYYTDTQYF.

This clonotype was detected many times. V usage is TRBV7-7 and J usage is TRBJ1-1, with D unclear. Germline values: CDR1 SSHAT, CDR2 FNYEAQ (reference sequence). Trimming removed 9 bases at V and 3 bases at J, with 20 bases between. The CDR3 has 15 residues. As DNA, the CDR3 is TGTGCCAGTTCATGGCTGCGTCGGACCCACACTGAAGCTTTCTTT. This gives the protein CASSWLRRTHTEAFF.

This clonotype was recorded at least ten times. J is TRBJ2-1 and V is TRBV11-2; D is unclear. V gave up 4 bases and J gave up 8 bases, with 12 bases separating them. Germline lookup yields CDR1 SGHAT and CDR2 FQNNGV. This CDR3 has 13 amino acids. CDR3 nucleotide sequence: TGTGCCAGCAGCTCCAACTTGTTAGATGAGCAGTTCTTC. This translates into CASSSNLLDEQFF.

This clonotype was recorded a few times. This chain links TRBV6-2 or TRBV6-3 with TRBJ1-5, with TRBD1 matching over 9 bases. V lost 8 bases to trimming and J lost 7 bases; unmatched junction nucleotides: 18. This CDR3 is 17 amino acids long. The V gene's germline CDR1 is MNHEY and CDR2 SVGEGT. The CDR3, as DNA: TGTGCCAGCCGGCCATACAGGGGGCCTTACCTGGGGCAGCCCCAGCATTTT. This translates into CASRPYRGPYLGQPQHF.

This clonotype occurred a few times. V gene TRBV2 combines with J gene TRBJ1-1, with D uncertain. CDR1 is SNHLY and CDR2 is FYNNEI in the germline V gene. This CDR3 has 16 amino acids. V was trimmed by 1 base and J by 5 bases, leaving 17 bases between them. CDR3 sequence: CASSEGLGFAMTEAFF. Here the CDR3 DNA reads TGTGCCAGCAGTGAAGGTCTGGGTTTCGCGATGACTGAAGCTTTCTTT.

This clonotype was counted at least ten times. The chain carries TRBV12-3 or TRBV12-4 and TRBJ1-5; D remains ambiguous. V was cut by 3 bases and J by 12 bases, with 9 bases left in between. The CDR3 extends over 11 amino acids. CDR3 amino acids: CASSLGQNQHF. The DNA for the CDR3 is TGTGCCAGCAGTTTGGGTCAGAACCAGCATTTT.